This T cell receptor (beta chain) originates from a study of cytomegalovirus exposure and HLA in healthy donors. Germline CDR1 reads SQVTM; CDR2 reads ANQGSEA. With V trimmed by 1 base and J by 8 bases, 3 bases remained unmatched. There are 13 residues in the CDR3. Study-wide results and caveats: Segments of the TCR beta V type were, in most cases, productive about 87% or about 30% of the time in an earlier analysis. A later analysis reportedly identified an Asian-associated ancestry cluster as carrying fewer N-insertions than the 666-donor mean. Researchers catalogued over 150 TCR beta chains as cytomegalovirus-associated.

The PCR contained 60 Vbeta and 13 Jbeta primers. The assay was immunoSEQ multiplex PCR, and TCRdb's table has in-frame clones only and misses some. In the table there are roughly 100,000 clones, approximately 72% of which are singletons. For this clone: Antigen: not known.

This TCR derives from a middle-aged man in good health and CMV-seropositive. The sample comprised PBMCs. The chain employs TRBV29-1 and TRBJ1-4, with 8 bases fitting TRBD1. The CDR3 is CSVEGTGQEKLFF. The CDR3 region has the DNA TGCAGCGTTGAAGGGACAGGGCAGGAAAAACTGTTTTTT. Based on the CDR3 plus reference TRBV29-1 and TRBJ1-4, the full variable domain is SAVISQKPSRDICQRGTSLTIQCQVDSQVTMMFWYRQQPGQSLTLIATANQGSEATYESGFVIDKFPISRPNLTFSTLTVSNMSPEDSSIYLCSVEGTGQEKLFFGSGTQLSVL.